This TCR beta chain comes out of a study of regulatory T cells in long-lasting Graves disease. Study-wide findings and caveats: Exclusively peripheral blood, rather than thyroid tissue, was studied. TCR diversity was lower in persistent Graves' patients (versus newly diagnosed ones).

Regarding time point: newly diagnosed GD, antithyroid drugs for less than 3 months. After RNA was extracted from PBMCs, the TCR library was made from it. V lost 3 bases to trimming and J lost 5 bases; unmatched junction nucleotides: 6. This CDR3 contains 15 residues. Germline V lookup: CDR1 MGHDK, CDR2 SYGVNS. Notes on this clonotype: Antigen unknown.

TCR beta libraries were built with iRepertoire HTBI primers and Arm-PCR of CDR3 regions. TCRdb re-analysed the multiplex PCR reads in MiXCR, keeping a single row per CDR3 protein. The data contain some 600,000 distinct CDR3 sequences, about 15% of them seen just once; the ten biggest clones take up more than 10%. These sequences were also reported in another study, on T cells in Graves' hyperthyroidism and ophthalmopathy. As reported in that work: HTBI primers were used for first-round RT-PCR of the TCR CDR3. The authors' 13 V-J model separated ophthalmopathy from stable hyperthyroidism.

This sample comprised peripheral blood mononuclear cells (PBMCs), obtained at new diagnosis, from a patient treated with antithyroid drugs. This TCR was recovered from a man aged 18 to 29 with Graves disease. This chain links TRBV25-1 with TRBJ2-3; TRBD2 agrees at 9 bases. The CDR3 nucleotides read TGTGCCAGCAGTGACCCGGGACTAGCAAGAGATACGCAGTATTTT. This gives the protein CASSDPGLARDTQYF.